What follows are 3 T cell receptor beta chains derived from one specimen sequenced in a study of OX40 agonist ivuxolimab in advanced cancers. The data were produced by immunoSEQ multiplex PCR, yet TCRdb's version contains in-frame clones alone and is incomplete. The sample has 25,000 to 40,000 clones, 84% seen once. The input for sequencing was CD4+ or CD8+ T cells sorted from blood, taken in a trial of the OX40 agonist ivuxolimab. The receptors derive from an adult with an advanced solid tumor such as melanoma, head and neck, liver or kidney cancer.

Concerning this clone itself: At one of its ends the junction is not consistent with the germline gene, which may arise from a read error. Other nucleotide sequences in the sample specify the same CDR3. The genes are TRBV6-6 and TRBJ1-1; no firm D call. The CDR3 covers 14 residues. Germline CDR1 MNHNY, CDR2 SVGAGI (reference sequence). CDR3 in DNA: TGTGCCAGCACCCTACCCCAGGAGAACACTGAAGCCTTCTTT. Translation: CASTLPQENTEAFF.

By frequency in the sample, this clone is medium-sized. The chain couples TRBV6-5 to TRBJ2-1; D might be TRBD1 (6 bases). CDR1 and CDR2 (germline): MNHEY, SVGAGI. Between the trimmed V and J ends, which lost 5 bases and 7 bases, there was a span of 15 bases. This CDR3 comprises 14 residues. The CDR3 sequence is CASSPEQGINEQFF. DNA of the CDR3: TGTGCCAGCAGTCCAGAACAGGGTATTAATGAGCAGTTCTTC.

The rearrangement uses TRBV27 and TRBJ1-5; D is undetermined. V was pared by 5 bases and J by 0 bases, with 14 bases between. Germline CDR1 reads MNHEY; CDR2 reads SMNVEV (reference sequence). The CDR3 has 16 residues. This CDR3 reads CASSPYGIFSNQPQHF. CDR3 DNA: TGTGCCAGCAGTCCGTACGGAATCTTTAGCAATCAGCCCCAGCATTTT.